This T cell receptor (beta chain) was sequenced in a study of T cells in Graves' hyperthyroidism and ophthalmopathy. Findings and caveats of the study: Using 13 V-J features, a model discriminated ophthalmopathy from stable hyperthyroidism. Within blood appeared most thyroid clonotypes that had expanded above 0.001.

Germline CDR1 and CDR2: MNHEY and SVGEGT. V shed 3 bases and J shed 0 bases, with 26 bases lying between them. There are 20 residues in the CDR3. Using roughly 9.4 ml of fresh peripheral blood, PBMCs were prepared. This clonotype has a handful of counts. The target antigen is unknown. Using RNA transcripts as the source, TCR beta CDR3 regions were amplified. The primer set for the first-round RT-PCR of the TCR CDR3 was HTBI. TCRdb itself ran the multiplex PCR reads through MiXCR, one entry per CDR3 protein. Of about 560,000 distinct CDR3 sequences in the sample, 16% are singletons; the top ten hold 15% to 20%.

The clonotype originates from a woman younger than 35 with Graves' hyperthyroidism. This chain links TRBV6-2 or TRBV6-3 with TRBJ1-1; the D gene is possibly TRBD1 (6 bases). Sequencing was done on a sample of blood. CDR3 protein: CASSYEPPQGLFSMNTEAFF. DNA for the CDR3: TGTGCCAGCAGTTATGAGCCCCCCCAGGGGCTGTTCTCGATGAACACTGAAGCTTTCTTT.